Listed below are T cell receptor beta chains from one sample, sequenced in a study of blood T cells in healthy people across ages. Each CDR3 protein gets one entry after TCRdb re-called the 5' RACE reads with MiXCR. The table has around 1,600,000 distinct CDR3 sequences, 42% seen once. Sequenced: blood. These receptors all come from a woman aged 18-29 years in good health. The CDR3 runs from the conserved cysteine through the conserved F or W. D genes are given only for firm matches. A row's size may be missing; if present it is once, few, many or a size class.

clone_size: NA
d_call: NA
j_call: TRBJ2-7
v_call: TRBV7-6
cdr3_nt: TGTGCCAGCAGCTCCCGGGGCCAATCCTACGAGCAGTACTTC
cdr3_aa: CASSSRGQSYEQYF

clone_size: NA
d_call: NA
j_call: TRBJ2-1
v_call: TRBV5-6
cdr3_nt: TGTGCCAGCAGCTTGGGGCTGGGGGCCAGAGGGTACAATGAGCAGTTCTTC
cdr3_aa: CASSLGLGARGYNEQFF

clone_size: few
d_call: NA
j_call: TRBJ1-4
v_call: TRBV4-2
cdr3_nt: TGTGCCAGCAGCCCTACCAGGGGCTCTAATGAAAAACTGTTTTTT
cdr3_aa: CASSPTRGSNEKLFF

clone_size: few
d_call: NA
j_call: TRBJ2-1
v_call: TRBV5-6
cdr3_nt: TGTGCCAGCAGCTGGGGACGAAACAATGAGCAGTTCTTC
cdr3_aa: CASSWGRNNEQFF

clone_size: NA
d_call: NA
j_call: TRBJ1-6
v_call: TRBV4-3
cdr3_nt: TGCGCCAGCAGCCAAGATATGTGGAGCTCCTATAATTCACCCCTCCACTTT
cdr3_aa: CASSQDMWSSYNSPLHF

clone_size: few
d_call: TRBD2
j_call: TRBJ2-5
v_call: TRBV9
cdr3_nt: TGTGCCAGCAGCGTTACAGCGGGGCACAAAACCTACAATGAGCAGTACTTC
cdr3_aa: CASSVTAGHKTYNEQYF

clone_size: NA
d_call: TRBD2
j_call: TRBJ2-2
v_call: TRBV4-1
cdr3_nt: TGCGCCAGCAGCCAGTTAATAGCGGGAGTGTTGACCGGGGAGCTGTTTTTT
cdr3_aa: CASSQLIAGVLTGELFF

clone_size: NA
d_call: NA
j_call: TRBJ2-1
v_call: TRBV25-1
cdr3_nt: TGTGCCAGCAGTTCTCATGACAGTCGCTCCTACAATGAGCAGTTCTTC
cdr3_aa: CASSSHDSRSYNEQFF

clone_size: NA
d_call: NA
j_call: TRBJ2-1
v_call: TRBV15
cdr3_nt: TGTGCCGCCAGCAGAGATCTCCCTACAAGCACCCAAGAGACCCAGTTCTTC
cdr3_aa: CAASRDLPTSTQETQFF

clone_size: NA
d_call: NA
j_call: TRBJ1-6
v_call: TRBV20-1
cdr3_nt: TGCAGTGCTAGTGTCCAGGGTCAATCACCCCTCCACTTT
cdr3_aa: CSASVQGQSPLHF

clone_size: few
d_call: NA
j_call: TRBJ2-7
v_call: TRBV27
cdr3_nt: TGTGCCAGCAGCAATAGGGGACCAAGGGGGGAGCAGTACTTC
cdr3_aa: CASSNRGPRGEQYF

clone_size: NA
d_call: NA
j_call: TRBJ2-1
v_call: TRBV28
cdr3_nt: TGTGCCAGCAGTTCCCCGAGGGCCCCGCCCTACAATGAGCAGTTCTTC
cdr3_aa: CASSSPRAPPYNEQFF

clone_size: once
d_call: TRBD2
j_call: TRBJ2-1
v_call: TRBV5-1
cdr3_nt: TGCGCCAGCAGACTAAACCTCAAACCGGGACTAGTGGCCAATGAGCAGTTCTTC
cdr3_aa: CASRLNLKPGLVANEQFF